A single sample gave rise to the 23 T cell receptor beta chains below, sequenced in a study of T cell responses to AZD1222 COVID-19 vaccine. Assay: immunoSEQ multiplex PCR; the TCRdb copy retains only in-frame clones and omits some. The sample shows some 150,000 clones, 80% to 95% of them seen only once. Sequences were derived from peripheral blood, sampled 28 days after the second AZD1222 dose. The receptors shown here come from an adult who received the AZD1222 COVID-19 vaccine.

The chain couples TRBV6-4 to TRBJ2-1, with D unresolved. Germline CDR1 MRHNA, CDR2 SNTAGT. V was pared by 5 bases and J by 9 bases, with 14 bases between. The CDR3 loop spans 13 amino acids. The CDR3 region has the DNA TGTGCCAGCAGTCGTGCCCCTGGTGGTGAGCAGTTCTTC. Encoded protein: CASSRAPGGEQFF.

The V gene is TRBV5-1, the J gene TRBJ2-7; D is uncertain. Germline V CDR1 and CDR2: SGHRS, YFSETQ. V lost 0 bases to trimming and J lost 6 bases, with 13 bases between them. The CDR3 length is 14 residues. The CDR3 DNA reads TGCGCCAGCAGCTTGGAGCATGCTCTGAGCGAGCAGTACTTC. As protein: CASSLEHALSEQYF.

V usage is TRBV7-3 and J usage is TRBJ1-4; 9 bases line up with TRBD1. This CDR3 region has 14 residues. J was trimmed by 6 bases and V by 1 base; bases with no gene match: 0. In germline, CDR1 is SGHTA, CDR2 FQGTGA. The CDR3: CASSLRDRDEKLFF. In nucleotides, the CDR3 is TGTGCCAGCAGCTTAAGGGACAGGGATGAAAAACTGTTTTTT. Combining the CDR3 with reference TRBV7-3 and TRBJ1-4 gives the whole variable domain GAGVSQTPSNKVTEKGKYVELRCDPISGHTALYWYRQSLGQGPEFLIYFQGTGAADDSGLPNDRFFAVRPEGSVSTLKIQRTERGDSAVYLCASSLRDRDEKLFFGSGTQLSVL.

V and J are TRBV5-1 and TRBJ1-6; D is unresolved. The CDR3 is 15 residues long. Trimming removed 0 bases from V and 5 bases from J, with 9 bases in between. Looked up from germline, CDR1 is SGHRS and CDR2 is YFSETQ. CDR3 nucleotide sequence: TGCGCCAGCAGCTTGGATACGGGTGATAATTCACCCCTCCACTTT. It encodes CASSLDTGDNSPLHF.

The chain is built from TRBV9 and TRBJ2-2, with 7 bases identical to TRBD2. V lost 0 bases, J lost 12 bases, and 8 bases stayed unmatched. The CDR3 loop spans 14 amino acids. In germline, CDR1 is SGDLS, CDR2 YYNGEE. Here the CDR3 reads CASSVGLAPGQLFF. The CDR3 DNA reads as TGTGCCAGCAGCGTAGGACTAGCTCCCGGTCAGCTGTTTTTT.

The chain recombines TRBV19 with TRBJ1-5; D is uncertain. Trimming cost V 10 bases and J 10 bases, with 20 bases left between them. The germline gives CDR1 LNHDA, CDR2 SQIVND (reference sequence). The CDR3 has 13 amino acids. The CDR3, as DNA: TGTGCCACGTCTAACGTCCTCTGGGATCCCCAGCATTTT. Translation gives CATSNVLWDPQHF.

The chain is built from TRBV18 and TRBJ1-3; TRBD1 might be the D (6 bases). CDR1 KGHSH and CDR2 LQKENI come from the germline V gene. This CDR3 region has 16 residues. Deletions cut 2 bases from V and 0 bases from J, with 11 bases between. The CDR3 is CASSPGQPSSGNTIYF. CDR3 nucleotides: TGTGCCAGCTCACCAGGACAGCCGAGCTCTGGAAACACCATATATTTT.

The chain joins TRBV14 to TRBJ2-1; D unclear. Trimming removed 3 bases at V and 7 bases at J, with 13 bases between. The CDR3 extends over 14 amino acids. Germline V gives CDR1 SGHDN, CDR2 FVKESK. CDR3 sequence: CASSQAWARNEQFF. The CDR3 bases are TGTGCCAGCAGCCAGGCATGGGCGCGTAATGAGCAGTTCTTC.

The chain carries TRBV5-6 and TRBJ2-7, with D possibly TRBD1 on 7 matching bases. Trimming took off 5 bases at V and 6 bases at J, with 15 bases between the two ends. CDR1 and CDR2 (germline): SGHDT, YYEEEE. This CDR3 spans 13 amino acids. CDR3 sequence: CASRAGQIGEQYF. DNA of the CDR3: TGTGCCAGCAGGGCGGGACAGATCGGCGAGCAGTACTTC.

The CDR3 sequence is CASSWSGVGYTF. The CDR3 coding sequence is TGTGCCAGTAGTTGGTCAGGGGTCGGCTACACCTTC. The rearrangement uses TRBV19 and TRBJ1-2; possibly TRBD1 for D (6 bases). Germline V lookup: CDR1 LNHDA, CDR2 SQIVND (reference sequence). With 5 bases removed from V and 8 bases from J, the gap between germline ends came to 12 bases. The CDR3 spans 12 residues.

This clone came up once. The chain employs TRBV30 and TRBJ2-2, with 8 bases identical to TRBD1. CDR3 length equals 15 residues. V trimming: 5 bases; J trimming: 2 bases; junction bases outside the gene matches: 7. Per the germline V gene, CDR1 is GTSNPN and CDR2 is SVGIG (reference sequence). Here the CDR3 DNA reads TGTGCCTGGGACGGACAGGGACTTAACACCGGGGAGCTGTTTTTT. This translates into CAWDGQGLNTGELFF.

The V gene is TRBV18, the J gene TRBJ1-3; maybe TRBD1 (6 bases). V dropped 5 bases and J dropped 4 bases, with 21 bases sitting between them. CDR1 is KGHSH, CDR2 LQKENI, per germline. The CDR3 totals 17 residues. Here the CDR3 DNA reads TGTGCCAGCTCAGTTCGTAGGGGGGGAACGACAGGAAACACCATATATTTT. Protein sequence: CASSVRRGGTTGNTIYF. Looking up the rest from reference TRBV18 and TRBJ1-3 gives the full variable domain: NAGVMQNPRHLVRRRGQEARLRCSPMKGHSHVYWYRQLPEEGLKFMVYLQKENIIDESGMPKERFSAEFPKEGPSILRIQQVVRGDSAAYFCASSVRRGGTTGNTIYFGEGSWLTVV.

The chain is built from TRBV27 and TRBJ1-5; maybe TRBD1 (6 bases). This CDR3 has 17 residues. Germline assignment: CDR1 MNHEY and CDR2 SMNVEV (reference sequence). Trimming stripped 5 bases from V and 4 bases from J, with 21 bases between. CDR3 sequence (DNA): TGTGCCAGCAGTCCCAAGATTTGGACAGTGAAAAATCAGCCCCAGCATTTT. Protein: CASSPKIWTVKNQPQHF.

This rearrangement joins TRBV7-2 to TRBJ1-4, with 8 bases aligning to TRBD1. From germline, CDR1 is SGHTA and CDR2 FQGNSA. The J segment lost 8 bases and the V segment lost 6 bases, leaving 8 bases of the junction unmatched. The CDR3 runs to 14 residues. The DNA for the CDR3 is TGTGCCAGCAGATCGACAGGGGCGATGGAAAAACTGTTTTTT. Amino acid sequence: CASRSTGAMEKLFF.

The chain joins TRBV9 to TRBJ2-1; TRBD2 aligns across 11 bases. The J segment lost 8 bases and the V segment lost 0 bases, leaving 7 bases of the junction unmatched. The CDR3 is made up of 16 amino acids. Per germline, CDR1 SGDLS and CDR2 YYNGEE. In nucleotides, the CDR3 is TGTGCCAGCAGCGTAGCTGTTGGGACTAGCGGACATGAGCAGTTCTTC. The encoded protein is CASSVAVGTSGHEQFF.

The chain combines TRBV19 with TRBJ1-1, with 7 bases lining up with TRBD1. The CDR3 runs to 15 residues. From germline, CDR1 is LNHDA and CDR2 SQIVND (reference sequence). Trimming at V came to 5 bases and at J to 3 bases, leaving 9 bases not matched to a gene. The CDR3 is CASSPPARGDTEAFF. The CDR3 DNA sequence: TGTGCCAGTAGTCCCCCCGCCAGGGGGGACACTGAAGCTTTCTTT.

The chain is built from TRBV6-1 and TRBJ2-7, with TRBD2 matching over 9 bases. V shed 1 base and J 7 bases; nucleotides not matched to a gene: 11. The germline V gene encodes CDR1 MNHNS and CDR2 SASEGT. This CDR3 is 16 amino acids long. The CDR3 DNA is TGTGCCAGCAGTGAAGGGAGTAGCGGGAGAGGAGGGGAGCAGTACTTC. Its protein product is CASSEGSSGRGGEQYF.

The gene calls are TRBV6-5 and TRBJ1-1; a weak D match, TRBD1 (5 bases). The V end lost 2 bases, the J end lost 5 bases, and 15 bases lay between the germline ends. CDR3 size: 15 residues. CDR1 MNHEY and CDR2 SVGAGI come from the germline V gene. The CDR3: CASSYAEGISTEAFF. CDR3 coding DNA: TGTGCCAGCAGTTACGCGGAGGGGATCAGTACTGAAGCTTTCTTT.

This clone was observed a single time. DNA for the CDR3: TGTGCCAGCAGCCGACAGGGCCGGGGGACCGGGGAGCTGTTTTTT. Protein: CASSRQGRGTGELFF. This sequence joins TRBV27 and TRBJ2-2; tentatively, D is TRBD1 (7 bases). Germline V gene data show CDR1 as MNHEY and CDR2 as SMNVEV (reference sequence). The germline V and J ends were trimmed by 6 bases and 5 bases, with 16 bases remaining between them. This CDR3 spans 15 amino acids.

This clone has just one count. The chain combines TRBV6-1 with TRBJ2-1; the match to TRBD2 covers 15 bases. The CDR3 length is 19 residues. The germline V gene has CDR1 MNHNS and CDR2 SASEGT. The J segment lost 8 bases and the V segment lost 2 bases, leaving 13 bases of the junction unmatched. The CDR3 DNA reads as TGTGCCAGCAGTGAATTGCCGGCGCCCGGGACTAGCGGGAGGCATGAGCAGTTCTTC. It encodes CASSELPAPGTSGRHEQFF.

This clone was counted a single time. The V gene is TRBV10-3, the J gene TRBJ2-2; maybe TRBD2 (5 bases). The ends were cut back, 4 bases at V and 4 bases at J, with 10 bases in the middle. The CDR3 is 14 amino acids. CDR1 and CDR2 from the germline V gene are ENHRY and SYGVKD. In DNA, the CDR3 is TGTGCCATCAGTGCCTCGAGGGCCACCGGGGAGCTGTTTTTT. Encoded protein: CAISASRATGELFF.

This chain uses TRBV2 with TRBJ1-3, with unresolved D. This CDR3 contains 15 residues. The germline V gene encodes CDR1 SNHLY and CDR2 FYNNEI. The V end lost 9 bases, the J end lost 6 bases, and 21 bases lay between the germline ends. In nucleotides, the CDR3 is TGTGCCAGTAAAACCGCCGGGAGGGTAATAAACACCATATATTTT. Translation gives CASKTAGRVINTIYF.

This chain links TRBV15 with TRBJ2-3; D assignment may be TRBD1 or TRBD2 (6 bases each). Germline-derived CDR1 and CDR2 are LNHNV and YYDKDF (reference sequence). Trimming took 5 bases from V and 4 from J, leaving 13 bases between them. This CDR3 has 14 residues. The CDR3 DNA reads as TGTGCCACCAGCGGAGGGGGAGATGCAGATACGCAGTATTTT. It codes for CATSGGGDADTQYF. Using reference TRBV15 and TRBJ2-3 for the parts outside the CDR3, the full variable domain is DAMVIQNPRYQVTQFGKPVTLSCSQTLNHNVMYWYQQKSSQAPKLLFHYYDKDFNNEADTPDNFQSRRPNTSFCFLDIRSPGLGDTAMYLCATSGGGDADTQYFGPGTRLTVL.